The 18 T cell receptor beta chains listed next were all sequenced from one sample in a study of OX40 agonist ivuxolimab in advanced cancers. Method: immunoSEQ multiplex PCR; TCRdb's copy keeps in-frame clones and lacks some. This repertoire shows tens of thousands of clones, approximately 90% found once; its top ten account for 0.95% to 1.2%. The sample here was CD4+ or CD8+ T cells sorted from blood, taken in a trial of the OX40 agonist ivuxolimab. All receptors come from an adult with an advanced solid tumor such as melanoma, head and neck, liver or kidney cancer.

V is TRBV18 and J is TRBJ1-2; D unresolved. The CDR3 has 13 residues. In germline, CDR1 is KGHSH, CDR2 LQKENI. V was shortened by 5 bases and J by 7 bases, with 14 bases between the two germline ends. CDR3 region: CASSSSDSVGYTF. CDR3 bases: TGTGCCAGCTCATCCTCGGACTCAGTTGGCTACACCTTC.

The V call is TRBV7-3, the J call TRBJ2-7; D not certain. Germline CDR1 SGHTA, CDR2 FQGTGA. Trimming took off 1 base at V and 3 bases at J, with 7 bases between the two ends. The CDR3 runs to 13 residues. For the CDR3, the DNA is TGTGCCAGCAGCTTAAGGTACTTCTACGAGCAGTACTTC. This sequence encodes CASSLRYFYEQYF.

The chain recombines TRBV5-1 with TRBJ2-7; no reliable D call. Germline CDR1 and CDR2: SGHRS and YFSETQ. V was cut by 4 bases and J by 3 bases, with 11 bases left in between. The CDR3 is made up of 13 amino acids. The CDR3 sequence is CASSPMEIYEQYF. CDR3 nucleotide sequence: TGCGCCAGCAGCCCAATGGAGATCTACGAGCAGTACTTC.

This clone was observed a few times. This chain links TRBV27 with TRBJ2-3; D gene unclear. This CDR3 has 14 residues. V was shortened by 5 bases and J by 0 bases, with 9 bases between the two germline ends. The germline CDR1 and CDR2 sequences are MNHEY and SMNVEV (reference sequence). The CDR3 coding sequence is TGTGCCAGCAGTCCGCCGCCTAGCACAGATACGCAGTATTTT. Encoded protein: CASSPPPSTDTQYF.

The chain joins TRBV28 to TRBJ1-4; 10 positions match TRBD1. Germline values: CDR1 MDHEN, CDR2 SYDVKM. The length of the CDR3 is 14 residues. Trimming at V came to 6 bases and at J to 10 bases, leaving 8 bases not matched to a gene. CDR3 in amino acids: CASRPGTGEAKLFF. The CDR3 nucleotides read TGTGCCAGCAGACCCGGGACAGGGGAAGCAAAACTGTTTTTT.

V and J are TRBV5-1 and TRBJ2-2, with D hard to call. This CDR3 contains 13 residues. The germline V gene encodes CDR1 SGHRS and CDR2 YFSETQ. Trimming left V 5 bases short and J 3 bases short, with 8 bases between. CDR3 amino acids: CASRDGDTGELFF. The CDR3 nucleotides are TGCGCCAGCAGGGACGGAGACACCGGGGAGCTGTTTTTT.

The chain uses TRBV28 and TRBJ1-5, with D perhaps matching TRBD1 (5 bases). V was cut by 5 bases and J by 4 bases, with 18 bases left in between. Germline V gives CDR1 MDHEN, CDR2 SYDVKM. This CDR3 has 16 amino acids. Here the CDR3 reads CASSPGTQGLNQPQHF. The CDR3 region has the DNA TGTGCCAGCAGTCCAGGGACCCAAGGGCTTAATCAGCCCCAGCATTTT. Based on the CDR3 plus reference TRBV28 and TRBJ1-5, the full variable domain is DVKVTQSSRYLVKRTGEKVFLECVQDMDHENMFWYRQDPGLGLRLIYFSYDVKMKEKGDIPEGYSVSREKKERFSLILESASTNQTSMYLCASSPGTQGLNQPQHFGDGTRLSIL.

The chain uses TRBV12-2 and TRBJ1-2. TRBV12-2 corresponds to a pseudogene. There are 14 residues in the CDR3. DNA for the CDR3: TGTGCAAGTCGCCCCGGGGGCAGGGGCTATGGCTACACCTTC. Protein: CASRPGGRGYGYTF.

V usage is TRBV4-1 and J usage is TRBJ2-7, with 11 bases aligning to TRBD1. V was clipped by 3 bases and J by 7 bases; unmatched bases: 2. CDR1 MGHRA and CDR2 YSYEKL come from the germline V gene. The CDR3 is 13 residues long. CDR3 DNA: TGCGCCAGCAGCCAGGGACAGGGGGTAGAGCAGTACTTC. This codes for CASSQGQGVEQYF.

The J gene is TRBJ1-5, the V gene TRBV28, with D uncertain. There are 14 residues in the CDR3. The V end was cut by 7 bases, the J end by 2 bases, with 12 bases between. Germline lookup yields CDR1 MDHEN and CDR2 SYDVKM. CDR3 amino acids: CASTVFVGNQPQHF. The CDR3 coding sequence is TGTGCCAGCACCGTGTTTGTTGGCAATCAGCCCCAGCATTTT.

V is TRBV28 and J is TRBJ1-2; D is unclear. This CDR3 has 13 amino acids. The V end was cut by 9 bases, the J end by 4 bases, with 15 bases between. Germline assignment: CDR1 MDHEN and CDR2 SYDVKM. The CDR3: CASCTGLFYGYTF. CDR3 sequence (DNA): TGTGCCAGTTGCACGGGCCTCTTCTATGGCTACACCTTC.

The V call is TRBV5-1, the J call TRBJ2-7, with D perhaps given as TRBD1 or TRBD2 (5 bases each). Trimming pared 0 bases from V and 4 bases from J, leaving 11 bases between. Germline V gene data show CDR1 as SGHRS and CDR2 as YFSETQ. This CDR3 is built from 14 residues. This CDR3 reads CASSLVRGGYEQYF. CDR3 nucleotides: TGCGCCAGCAGCTTGGTTCGGGGCGGGTACGAGCAGTACTTC.

The rearrangement links TRBV11-3 to TRBJ1-1; the D is unclear. Germline V lookup: CDR1 SGHNT, CDR2 YENEEA. The V gene lost 5 bases and the J gene lost 6 bases, with 16 bases spanning the gap. CDR3 length: 14 residues. CDR3 in DNA: TGTGCCAGCAGCCCCAGGTTGATTGCGGCTGAAGCTTTCTTT. This gives the protein CASSPRLIAAEAFF. Variable domain in full (rest from reference TRBV11-3 and TRBJ1-1): EAGVVQSPRYKIIEKKQPVAFWCNPISGHNTLYWYLQNLGQGPELLIRYENEEAVDDSQLPKDRFSAERLKGVDSTLKIQPAELGDSAVYLCASSPRLIAAEAFFGQGTRLTVV.

For the CDR3, the DNA is TGTGCCAGCAGGACGGGACTAGCGGGGACCTACGAGCAGTACTTC. It translates to CASRTGLAGTYEQYF. This chain joins TRBV6-6 and TRBJ2-7; 13 bases are a match to TRBD2. CDR3 length: 15 amino acids. The V gene's germline CDR1 is MNHNY and CDR2 SVGAGI (reference sequence). V was pared by 6 bases and J by 2 bases, with 4 bases of the junction left unmatched.

V gene TRBV11-2 combines with J gene TRBJ2-4, with 8 bases that match TRBD1. Germline V lookup: CDR1 SGHAT, CDR2 FQNNGV. Trimming removed 1 base from V and 5 bases from J; junction bases left unmatched: 7. The CDR3 is 16 residues long. The CDR3 loop is CASSLVGWDRQNIQYF. The DNA of the CDR3 is TGTGCCAGCAGCTTAGTGGGTTGGGACAGGCAAAACATTCAGTACTTC.

This rearrangement joins TRBV9 to TRBJ2-1, with no clear D. Trimming shortened V by 0 bases and J by 4 bases, and 14 bases separated the two germline ends. There are 16 residues in the CDR3. CDR1 and CDR2 (germline): SGDLS, YYNGEE. This CDR3 is CASSVAWGPRYNEQFF. The CDR3 region has the DNA TGTGCCAGCAGCGTAGCGTGGGGTCCCAGATACAATGAGCAGTTCTTC.

The genes are TRBV4-3 and TRBJ1-1; D not certain. The V gene lost 2 bases and the J gene lost 0 bases, with 10 bases spanning the gap. Germline V gene data show CDR1 as LGHNA and CDR2 as YSLEER. This CDR3 has 15 amino acids. The DNA for the CDR3 is TGCGCCAGCAGCCAAACGACTGCTATGAACACTGAAGCTTTCTTT. Encoded protein: CASSQTTAMNTEAFF.

The chain is built from TRBV28 and TRBJ2-3; TRBD2 matches 13 bases. Germline V CDR1 and CDR2: MDHEN, SYDVKM. With V trimmed by 4 bases and J by 2 bases, 6 bases remained unmatched. The CDR3 extends over 17 amino acids. CDR3 in amino acids: CASSSLTSGGVTDTQYF. Here the CDR3 DNA reads TGTGCCAGCAGTTCCCTCACTAGCGGGGGGGTCACAGATACGCAGTATTTT. The complete variable domain, with remaining parts taken from reference TRBV28 and TRBJ2-3, reads DVKVTQSSRYLVKRTGEKVFLECVQDMDHENMFWYRQDPGLGLRLIYFSYDVKMKEKGDIPEGYSVSREKKERFSLILESASTNQTSMYLCASSSLTSGGVTDTQYFGPGTRLTVL.